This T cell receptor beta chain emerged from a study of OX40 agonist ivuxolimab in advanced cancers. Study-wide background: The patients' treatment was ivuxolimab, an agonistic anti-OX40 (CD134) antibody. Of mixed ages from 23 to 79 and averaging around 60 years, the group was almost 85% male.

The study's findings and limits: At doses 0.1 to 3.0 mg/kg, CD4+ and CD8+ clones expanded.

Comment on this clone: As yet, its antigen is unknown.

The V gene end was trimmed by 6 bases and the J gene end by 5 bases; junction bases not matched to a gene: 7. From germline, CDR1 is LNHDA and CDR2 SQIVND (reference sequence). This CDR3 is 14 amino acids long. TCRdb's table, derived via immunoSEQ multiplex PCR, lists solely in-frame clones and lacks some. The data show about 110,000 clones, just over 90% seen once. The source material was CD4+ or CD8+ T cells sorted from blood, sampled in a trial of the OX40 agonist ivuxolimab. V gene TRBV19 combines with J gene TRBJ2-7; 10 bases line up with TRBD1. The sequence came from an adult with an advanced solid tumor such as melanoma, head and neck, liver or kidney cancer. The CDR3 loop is CASRSGQGKNEQYF. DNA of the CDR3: TGTGCCAGTAGGTCGGGACAGGGGAAGAACGAGCAGTACTTC.